The present T cell receptor (beta chain) was sequenced within a study of blood T cells in healthy people across ages. Overall study results and limits: It was not known whether donors were CMV positive (a possible confounder of expanded clonotype changes). Naive CD4+ cell counts and diversity both ran higher in long-lived than in aged donors.

Combining a sample-barcoded 5' primer with a J-beta primer mix, a second PCR ran for roughly 7 to 11 cycles. TCRdb redid the calling of the 5' RACE reads with MiXCR, one entry per CDR3 protein. The sample gives about a million distinct CDR3 sequences, about 48% of which show up once; around an eighth is in the top ten. The germline V and J ends were trimmed by 7 bases and 3 bases, with 7 bases remaining between them. The CDR3 contains 12 residues. Germline V lookup: CDR1 SQVTM, CDR2 ANQGSEA. Concerning this clonotype: Its antigen is unidentified.

Ranging in age from roughly 6 to 90, the donors were healthy Caucasian individuals from Russia. Extraction of total RNA produced a minimum of 5 micrograms from each sample. The sample taken for sequencing was blood. The clonotype comes from a young man in good health. The chain links TRBV29-1 to TRBJ2-6; D not resolved. The CDR3 bases are TGCAGCGCTAGTAATGGGGCCAACGTCCTGACTTTC. Translation gives CSASNGANVLTF.